This T cell receptor (beta chain) was sequenced for a study of T cells in Graves' hyperthyroidism and ophthalmopathy. Many counts were recorded for this clonotype. A patient was excluded if there was uncontrolled infection, other autoimmune disease, pregnancy or lactation. In making diagnoses, clinical symptoms, serum thyroxine and TRAb, thyroid ultrasound and orbital computed tomography were all used. Germline loops: CDR1 LGHDT, CDR2 YNNKEL (reference sequence). The CDR3 extends over 13 amino acids. The V and J ends lost 4 bases and 10 bases respectively, with 16 bases between them. Template material for amplifying TCR beta CDR3 regions consisted of RNA transcripts. HTBI primers were employed in a first-round RT-PCR of the TCR CDR3. MiXCR was run by TCRdb on the multiplex PCR reads, yielding one entry per CDR3 protein. The table shows 250,000 to 300,000 distinct CDR3 sequences, with 15% occurring only once.

Material for sequencing was blood. This chain connects TRBV3-1 to TRBJ1-1; D gene uncertain. The TCR originated in a woman between 45 and 65 years old with Graves' hyperthyroidism that later progressed to Graves' ophthalmopathy. CDR3 in amino acids: CASSRGSLATAFF. As DNA, the CDR3 is TGTGCCAGCAGCCGTGGTTCTTTGGCGACAGCTTTCTTT.